This T cell receptor (beta chain) was retrieved from a study of T cell repertoires in cytomegalovirus infection. TCRdb itself ran the reads through MiXCR, one entry per CDR3 protein. The sample has under 300,000 distinct CDR3 sequences; about 17% are singletons. The CDR3 is 13 residues long. V lost 3 bases to trimming and J lost 6 bases, with 13 bases between them. Germline V lookup: CDR1 SGHRS, CDR2 YFSETQ. This receptor was obtained from a human donor in good health (CMV status not recorded). Some clones in this sample may be carry-over from other donors' samples. The chain joins TRBV5-1 to TRBJ2-7, with TRBD2 as a possible D gene (5 bases). Sequenced: CD8+ T cells from PBMCs. The CDR3 loop is CASSSRGDSEQYF. CDR3 coding DNA: TGCGCCAGCAGCTCCCGGGGAGATTCCGAGCAGTACTTC.